This TCR beta chain was identified during a study of CXCR3-negative and CXCR3-positive naive CD8 T cells. General observations from the study: CXCR3-negative naive cells had less hydrophobic TRB CDR3s than did CXCR3-positive naive cells. Comparably high diversity was seen in both naive subsets, and much lower diversity in memory CD8+ cells. Naive subsets showed comparable surface CD5, and TCR interaction strength was also inferred from TRB CDR3 physicochemistry.

This CDR3 spans 14 amino acids. Germline CDR1 is ENHRY and CDR2 is SYGVKD. UMI-labeled 5' RACE yielded the TRB cDNA libraries. TCRdb re-called the 5' RACE reads and gives one entry per CDR3 protein, without DNA. The sample spans about 70,000 distinct CDR3 sequences; the ten largest clones claim roughly 0.74%. Each CD8+ T cell subset was sorted in triplicate, about 270,000 cells each. Naive CD8+ T cells carried a CD45RO-CCR7+CD27+CD95- phenotype. A remark on this clonotype: Its antigen is currently unknown.

The rearrangement uses TRBV10-3 and TRBJ2-7; TCRdb's D call of TRBD2 is untestable without DNA. Sequencing input: naive CXCR3+ CD8+ T cells from blood. The subset is: CD45RO-CCR7+CD27+CD95- naive CD8+ T cells expressing CXCR3 (TNR3+). The source is a human donor in good health. Some clones in this sample may be carry-over from other donors' samples. CDR3: CATKSGGAVYEQYF.